A single sample gave rise to the 23 T cell receptor beta chains below, sequenced in a study of Siglec-9 on CD8 T cells in melanoma. Using immunoSEQ multiplex PCR, the repertoire was profiled, and TCRdb retains in-frame clones only, with some absent. The sample includes 30,000 to 45,000 clones, 65% to 85% seen only once; the top ten take less than 2%. Sequencing used Siglec-9- CD8+ T cells sorted from blood. These receptors were collected from a human donor in good health.

This clone was seen a handful of times. CDR3: CASSLGHYSNQPQHF. The CDR3 DNA follows: TGTGCCAGCAGCTTAGGCCACTATAGCAATCAGCCCCAGCATTTT. The gene calls are TRBV7-2 and TRBJ1-5; D remains ambiguous. The CDR3 length is 15 residues. Deletions cut 1 base from V and 0 bases from J, with 7 bases between. The V gene's germline CDR1 is SGHTA and CDR2 FQGNSA.

The rearrangement uses TRBV28 and TRBJ2-1, with 10 bases that match TRBD2. Germline-derived CDR1 and CDR2 are MDHEN and SYDVKM. The CDR3 covers 15 residues. The V gene end was trimmed by 3 bases and the J gene end by 8 bases; junction bases not matched to a gene: 7. The CDR3 nucleotides read TGTGCCAGCAGTTTTGGGCTAGCGGGAGATGATGAGCAGTTCTTC. Translating gives CASSFGLAGDDEQFF. The entire variable domain, with the rest obtained from reference TRBV28 and TRBJ2-1, is as follows: DVKVTQSSRYLVKRTGEKVFLECVQDMDHENMFWYRQDPGLGLRLIYFSYDVKMKEKGDIPEGYSVSREKKERFSLILESASTNQTSMYLCASSFGLAGDDEQFFGPGTRLTVL.

This clone was counted a few times. CDR3 region: CASRDWTGGTNEKLFF. CDR3 DNA sequence: TGTGCCAGCAGAGACTGGACAGGGGGAACTAATGAAAAACTGTTTTTT. This sequence joins TRBV6-6 and TRBJ1-4, with 10 bases aligning to TRBD1. V dropped 6 bases and J dropped 1; count of bases not matched to a gene: 5. The CDR3 sequence is 16 residues long. CDR1 is MNHNY and CDR2 is SVGAGI in the germline V gene (reference sequence).

The rearrangement links TRBV10-3 to TRBJ2-2; 7 bases match TRBD2. Germline V gene data show CDR1 as ENHRY and CDR2 as SYGVKD. With V trimmed by 1 base and J by 3 bases, 5 bases remained unmatched. CDR3 length: 16 residues. CDR3 nucleotide sequence: TGTGCCATCAGTGAGTTGGGCAGCGGGGACACCGGGGAGCTGTTTTTT. Translation gives CAISELGSGDTGELFF.

V usage is TRBV7-9 and J usage is TRBJ2-1; D is undetermined. The V end was cut by 3 bases, the J end by 4 bases, with 4 bases between. The CDR3 has 12 residues. The V gene's germline CDR1 is SEHNR and CDR2 FQNEAQ (reference sequence). The chain's CDR3 is CASSFEYNEQFF. CDR3 bases: TGTGCCAGCAGCTTTGAGTACAATGAGCAGTTCTTC. The complete variable domain, with remaining parts taken from reference TRBV7-9 and TRBJ2-1, reads DTGVSQNPRHKITKRGQNVTFRCDPISEHNRLYWYRQTLGQGPEFLTYFQNEAQLEKSRLLSDRFSAERPKGSFSTLEIQRTEQGDSAMYLCASSFEYNEQFFGPGTRLTVL.

This clone is a singleton in its sample. The CDR3 bases are TGCGCCAGCAGCCTGACAGGGCTAGGTGGCAATCAGCCCCAGCATTTT. Translating it yields CASSLTGLGGNQPQHF. V usage is TRBV4-1 and J usage is TRBJ1-5; 7 positions match TRBD1. There are 16 residues in the CDR3. Germline assignment: CDR1 MGHRA and CDR2 YSYEKL. V shed 4 bases and J 2 bases; nucleotides not matched to a gene: 8.

V usage is TRBV6-5 and J usage is TRBJ1-2, with a tentative D call TRBD1 (5 bases). The CDR3 length is 13 residues. Germline V gene sequence: CDR1 MNHEY, CDR2 SVGAGI. Trimming shortened V by 10 bases and J by 2 bases, and 14 bases separated the two germline ends. This CDR3 is CATSGLPNYGYTF. The CDR3 DNA reads TGTGCCACCTCGGGACTCCCGAACTATGGCTACACCTTC.

Worth noting for this clone: One junction end does not reproduce the germline sequence, and a read error may be involved. The chain employs TRBV5-6 and TRBJ1-1, with 7 bases that match TRBD1. The CDR3 length is 13 residues. CDR1 is SGHDT and CDR2 is YYEEEE in the germline V gene. The CDR3 here is CASSETGNSEAFF. CDR3 in DNA: TGTGCCAGCAGCGAGACAGGGAACTCTGAAGCTTTCTTT.

This clone was detected once. One end of the junction fails to match germline, which may point to a read error. Other nucleotide sequences in the sample specify the same CDR3. The V call is TRBV9, the J call TRBJ2-1; 11 bases agree with TRBD2. This CDR3 is built from 15 residues. Germline loops: CDR1 SGDLS, CDR2 YYNGEE. In DNA, the CDR3 is TGCGCCAGCAGCTCACTAGCGGGAGAGGGCTATGAGCAGTTCTTC. This codes for CASSSLAGEGYEQFF.

The chain has TRBV6-1 and TRBJ1-1, with unresolved D. CDR3 length: 14 residues. V was shortened by 2 bases and J by 6 bases, with 13 bases between the two germline ends. The germline gives CDR1 MNHNS, CDR2 SASEGT. The CDR3 DNA is TGTGCCAGCAGTGAACACGGGGAACGGGCTGAAGCTTTCTTT. Its protein product is CASSEHGERAEAFF.

This clone was recorded a few times. This CDR3 reads CASSLFNYGGHGAFF. CDR3 bases: TGTGCCAGCAGTTTATTCAACTATGGGGGGCATGGAGCTTTCTTT. J is TRBJ1-1 and V is TRBV28; perhaps TRBD1 as D (6 bases). V gave up 1 base and J gave up 10 bases, with 19 bases separating them. This CDR3 contains 15 residues. Germline lookup yields CDR1 MDHEN and CDR2 SYDVKM.

V gene TRBV5-4 combines with J gene TRBJ2-7, with 8 bases aligning to TRBD1. Germline V lookup: CDR1 SGHNT, CDR2 YYREEE (reference sequence). With 1 base clipped from V and 5 bases from J, the junction kept 5 bases outside the gene matches. This CDR3 comprises 14 residues. The CDR3 loop is CASSLSGQGNEQYF. The CDR3 bases are TGTGCCAGCAGCTTGTCCGGACAGGGAAACGAGCAGTACTTC.

CDR3 bases: TGTGCCAGCAGTCTAGGGGCCAGGACTGAAGCTTTCTTT. As protein: CASSLGARTEAFF. The chain has TRBV27 and TRBJ1-1, with TRBD1 as a possible D gene (5 bases). Trimming took off 5 bases at V and 5 bases at J, with 12 bases between the two ends. Germline CDR1 and CDR2: MNHEY and SMNVEV (reference sequence). The CDR3 totals 13 residues.

The chain links TRBV6-1 to TRBJ1-1; tentatively, D is TRBD1 (6 bases). CDR3 length: 12 residues. V gave up 7 bases and J gave up 5 bases, with 11 bases separating them. The germline V gene has CDR1 MNHNS and CDR2 SASEGT. CDR3 DNA: TGTGCCAGCAACAACAGGGTGACTGAAGCTTTCTTT. Its protein product is CASNNRVTEAFF.

Here the CDR3 DNA reads TGTGCCAGCAGTTTAGAATCTAGCGCCCAAGAGACCCAGTACTTC. Amino acid sequence: CASSLESSAQETQYF. This chain connects TRBV28 to TRBJ2-5, with D perhaps matching TRBD2 (6 bases). V was cut by 2 bases and J by 1 base, with 11 bases left in between. Germline assignment: CDR1 MDHEN and CDR2 SYDVKM. This CDR3 has 15 residues.

The chain recombines TRBV7-6 with TRBJ2-7; possible D gene TRBD1, 6 bases. Looked up from germline, CDR1 is SGHVS and CDR2 is FNYEAQ. This CDR3 is built from 15 residues. Trimming stripped 1 base from V and 4 bases from J, with 14 bases between. The CDR3 nucleotides are TGTGCCAGCAGCTTAGGGGGCAGGGGTGGGTACGAGCAGTACTTC. Encoded protein: CASSLGGRGGYEQYF.

The chain has TRBV6-5 and TRBJ2-1, with 11 bases identical to TRBD2. V was clipped by 5 bases and J by 10 bases; unmatched bases: 10. CDR1 and CDR2 (germline): MNHEY, SVGAGI. This CDR3 has 15 residues. The CDR3: CASSNIAGGPGEQFF. DNA for the CDR3: TGTGCCAGCAGTAATATAGCGGGAGGGCCGGGGGAGCAGTTCTTC.

The V call is TRBV19, the J call TRBJ2-7, with D possibly TRBD2 on 5 matching bases. The germline V gene has CDR1 LNHDA and CDR2 SQIVND (reference sequence). There are 13 residues in the CDR3. Trimming took off 6 bases at V and 1 base at J, with 10 bases between the two ends. CDR3 protein: CASSEGGSYEQYF. The DNA of the CDR3 is TGTGCCAGTAGCGAGGGCGGGTCCTACGAGCAGTACTTC.

CDR3 nucleotide sequence: TGTGCCAGTAGTATAGATCTCGAGACGGCCTCCTCCTACGAGCAGTACTTC. Protein sequence: CASSIDLETASSYEQYF. The chain joins TRBV19 to TRBJ2-7, with D unclear. The V gene lost 0 bases and the J gene lost 0 bases, with 15 bases spanning the gap. Germline assignment: CDR1 LNHDA and CDR2 SQIVND (reference sequence). CDR3 length: 17 amino acids. The whole variable domain, remainder taken from reference TRBV19 and TRBJ2-7, is DGGITQSPKYLFRKEGQNVTLSCEQNLNHDAMYWYRQDPGQGLRLIYYSQIVNDFQKGDIAEGYSVSREKKESFPLTVTSAQKNPTAFYLCASSIDLETASSYEQYFGPGTRLTVT.

The CDR3 sequence: CASSPPASGGADTQYF. The DNA for the CDR3 is TGTGCCAGCTCACCACCAGCGTCAGGAGGAGCAGATACGCAGTATTTT. The chain combines TRBV18 with TRBJ2-3, with D possibly matching TRBD2 (5 bases). CDR3 length equals 16 residues. The germline V gene encodes CDR1 KGHSH and CDR2 LQKENI. V shed 0 bases and J shed 4 bases, with 14 bases lying between them.

The rearrangement links TRBV13 to TRBJ2-3; D is possibly TRBD1 (6 bases). This CDR3 has 15 amino acids. Trimming left V 5 bases short and J 0 bases short, with 12 bases between. Germline V gene data show CDR1 as PRHDT and CDR2 as FYEKMQ (reference sequence). In DNA, the CDR3 is TGTGCCAGCAGCCCCTGGACAGAGAGCACAGATACGCAGTATTTT. Protein: CASSPWTESTDTQYF.

The V call is TRBV7-3, the J call TRBJ1-6; a possible D gene is TRBD1 (5 bases). Germline lookup yields CDR1 SGHTA and CDR2 FQGTGA. This CDR3 contains 14 residues. The germline V and J ends were trimmed by 4 bases and 9 bases, with 13 bases remaining between them. CDR3 residues: CASSSGPRGSPLHF. The CDR3 DNA follows: TGTGCCAGCAGCTCGGGACCCCGGGGTTCACCCCTCCACTTT.

The chain recombines TRBV7-9 with TRBJ2-5, with 7 bases that match TRBD1. Trimming cost V 5 bases and J 3 bases; bases outside gene matches: 3. CDR1 and CDR2 (germline): SEHNR, FQNEAQ (reference sequence). The CDR3 extends over 13 amino acids. CDR3 residues: CASSGGQKETQYF. CDR3 nucleotides: TGTGCCAGCAGCGGGGGACAGAAAGAGACCCAGTACTTC. The whole variable domain, remainder taken from reference TRBV7-9 and TRBJ2-5, is DTGVSQNPRHKITKRGQNVTFRCDPISEHNRLYWYRQTLGQGPEFLTYFQNEAQLEKSRLLSDRFSAERPKGSFSTLEIQRTEQGDSAMYLCASSGGQKETQYFGPGTRLLVL.